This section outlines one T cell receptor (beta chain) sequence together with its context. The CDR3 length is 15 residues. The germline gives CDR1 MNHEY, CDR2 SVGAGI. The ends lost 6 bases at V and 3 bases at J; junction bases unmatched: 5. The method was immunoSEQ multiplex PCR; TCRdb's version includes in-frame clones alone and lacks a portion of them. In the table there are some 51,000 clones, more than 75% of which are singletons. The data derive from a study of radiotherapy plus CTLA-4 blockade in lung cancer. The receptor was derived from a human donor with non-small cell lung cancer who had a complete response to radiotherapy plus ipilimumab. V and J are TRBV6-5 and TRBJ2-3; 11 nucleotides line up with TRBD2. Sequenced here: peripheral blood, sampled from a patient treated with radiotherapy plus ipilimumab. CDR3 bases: TGTGCCAGCAGACTAGCGGGAGTTGGGACAGATACGCAGTATTTT. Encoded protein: CASRLAGVGTDTQYF.